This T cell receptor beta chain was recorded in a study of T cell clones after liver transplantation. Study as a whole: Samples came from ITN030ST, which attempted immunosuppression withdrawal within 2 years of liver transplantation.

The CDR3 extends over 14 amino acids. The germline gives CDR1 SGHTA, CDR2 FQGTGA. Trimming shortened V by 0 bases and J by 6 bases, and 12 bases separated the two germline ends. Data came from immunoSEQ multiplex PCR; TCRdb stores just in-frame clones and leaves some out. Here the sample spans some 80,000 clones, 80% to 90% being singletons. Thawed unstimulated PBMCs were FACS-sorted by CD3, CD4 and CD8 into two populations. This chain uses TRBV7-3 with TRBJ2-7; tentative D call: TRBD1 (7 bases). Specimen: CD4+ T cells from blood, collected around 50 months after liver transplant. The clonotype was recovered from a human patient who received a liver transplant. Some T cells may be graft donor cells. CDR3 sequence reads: CASSLTGQGGEQYF. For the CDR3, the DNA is TGTGCCAGCAGCTTAACGGGCCAGGGGGGCGAGCAGTACTTC. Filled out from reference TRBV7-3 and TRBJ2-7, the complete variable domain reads GAGVSQTPSNKVTEKGKYVELRCDPISGHTALYWYRQSLGQGPEFLIYFQGTGAADDSGLPNDRFFAVRPEGSVSTLKIQRTERGDSAVYLCASSLTGQGGEQYFGPGTRLTVT.